Detailed here is one T cell receptor (beta chain). Its target is unknown. Those who donated, Caucasian adults without exception, all lived in Nashville, Tennessee. A CD45RA+ naive subset and a CD45RA-negative memory subset were split from CD4+ cells. The material for each subset, its genomic DNA, was split evenly across several immunoSEQ plates. Clones were read by immunoSEQ multiplex PCR, and TCRdb kept only the in-frame ones, dropping some. The sample lists some 240,000 clones, about 69% occurring once. This CDR3 has 18 amino acids. V dropped 6 bases and J dropped 0; count of bases not matched to a gene: 11. CDR1 SGHTA and CDR2 FQGNSA come from the germline V gene. The data were taken from a study of shared clonotypes between healthy human individuals. Study-level findings and limits: Non-shared clonotypes displayed generation probabilities falling below those of clonotypes present in all four donors.

This chain joins TRBV7-2 and TRBJ2-5; 12 bases line up with TRBD2. The sequencing sample was made of memory CD4+ T cells sorted from blood. Subset here: CD45RA-negative fraction. The source is a young man in good health. CDR3 residues: CASSLRLAGVKDQETQYF. In nucleotides, the CDR3 is TGTGCCAGCAGTTTAAGACTAGCGGGAGTGAAAGACCAAGAGACCCAGTACTTC.